Below are 29 T cell receptor beta chains sequenced from a single sample in a study of CD8+CD57+ T cells in acquired aplastic anemia. Profiling of TCR beta VDJ combinations and CDR3 sequences used genomic DNA as template. TCRdb processed the reads anew with MiXCR; each CDR3 protein has one entry. This repertoire shows 260,000 or so distinct CDR3 sequences, around 82% found once; its top ten account for 40% to 50%. The authors sequenced patients whose flow cytometry had shown CD8+CD57+ cell expansion. Sequences were obtained from sorted CD4+, CD8+, or CD8+CD57+ T cells (not recorded which) from PBMCs. These receptors originate from a human donor with aplastic anemia.

Remarks on this clonotype: It is likely a read error, because the conserved phenylalanine at the end of the CDR3 is missing. No DNA is shown, since the ends of the CDR3 on it are uncertain; the CDR3 is the one TCRdb lists. This rearrangement joins TRBV7-2 to TRBJ2-7. From germline, CDR1 is SGHTA and CDR2 FQGNSA. The CDR3 is 13 amino acids long, termini counted. The CDR3 sequence is CASSYPYTKAFFG.

The chain employs TRBV7-9 and TRBJ1-1; D call uncertain. The germline V and J ends were trimmed by 2 bases and 14 bases, with 24 bases remaining between them. The length of the CDR3 is 15 residues. Germline V gene lookup returns CDR1 SEHNR and CDR2 FQNEAQ (reference sequence). In nucleotides, the CDR3 is TGTGCCAGCAGCTTAAATAGCGGGATGGGCGATGAGCAGTTCTTT. Its protein product is CASSLNSGMGDEQFF.

J is TRBJ2-7 and V is TRBV24-1; D not resolved. Trimming cost V 0 bases and J 1 base, with 9 bases left between them. This CDR3 is built from 15 residues. The germline gives CDR1 KGHDR, CDR2 SFDVKD. As DNA, the CDR3 is TGTGCCACCAGTGATTTGCCAGTGGCTTCCTACGAGCAGTACTTC. This encodes CATSDLPVASYEQYF.

The J gene is TRBJ2-7, the V gene TRBV24-1; perhaps TRBD1 as D (5 bases). V lost 3 bases, J lost 2 bases, and 13 bases lay in between. Germline V CDR1 and CDR2: KGHDR, SFDVKD. CDR3 length: 15 amino acids. CDR3 region: CATSDATVSPYEQYF. DNA of the CDR3: TGTGCCACCAGTGATGCGACAGTGTCCCCCTACGAGCAGTACTTC.

The rearrangement joins TRBV9 to TRBJ2-7; D tentatively fits TRBD1 or TRBD2 (6 bases each). V lost 1 base and J 11 bases, leaving 19 bases between the germline ends. Looked up from germline, CDR1 is SGDLS and CDR2 is YYNGEE. This CDR3 contains 14 residues. The CDR3 is CASSVMDMAGHEYF. DNA of the CDR3: TGTGCCAGCAGCGTAATGGACATGGCGGGACATGAGTACTTC. The full variable domain, in which reference TRBV9 and TRBJ2-7 provide the parts outside the CDR3, is DSGVTQTPKHLITATGQRVTLRCSPRSGDLSVYWYQQSLDQGLQFLIQYYNGEERAKGNILERFSAQQFPDLHSELNLSSLELGDSALYFCASSVMDMAGHEYFGPGTRLTVT.

This chain joins TRBV2 and TRBJ2-3; D tentatively fits TRBD1 or TRBD2 (5 bases each). Per the germline V gene, CDR1 is SNHLY and CDR2 is FYNNEI. Trimming took 11 bases from V and 6 from J, leaving 12 bases between them. The CDR3 runs to 11 residues. This CDR3 is CAGPWGDTQYF. The DNA for the CDR3 is TGTGCCGGTCCCTGGGGGGATACGCAGTATTTT.

This rearrangement joins TRBV7-3 to TRBJ2-6; possibly TRBD1 or TRBD2 for D (6 bases each). This CDR3 comprises 17 residues. The ends were cut back, 7 bases at V and 12 bases at J, with 28 bases in the middle. The germline V gene encodes CDR1 SGHTA and CDR2 FQGTGA. The CDR3 region is CASKGGRVPSYFGVLTF. The CDR3 DNA sequence: TGTGCCAGCAAGGGGGGTAGGGTGCCCTCGTACTTCGGCGTCCTGACTTTC.

Points on this clonotype: At one end, the junction sequence differs from germline, possibly due to a read error. The rearrangement links TRBV20-1 to TRBJ2-4; D might be TRBD1 (5 bases). Germline lookup yields CDR1 DFQATT and CDR2 SNEGSKA (reference sequence). This CDR3 region has 14 residues. The CDR3 nucleotides read TGCAGAGCTAGAGATGCCCTAGGGGCGAACATTCGGTACTTC. It is translated as CRARDALGANIRYF.

The rearrangement links TRBV9 to TRBJ2-3; D remains ambiguous. The J call may be in error: the DNA end matches TRBJ1-5 better. This CDR3 is built from 14 residues. The V gene's germline CDR1 is SGDLS and CDR2 YYNGEE. DNA of the CDR3: TGTGCCAGCAGCGTCGGGGTCTCGAGAGATCAGCAGCATTTT. This translates into CASSVGVSRDQQHF.

This clonotype was detected many times. The chain employs TRBV5-6 and TRBJ2-7, with 7 bases matching TRBD1. Germline loops: CDR1 SGHDT, CDR2 YYEEEE. The CDR3 is 18 residues long. V shed 1 base, J shed 1 base, and the junction held 14 bases outside the gene matches. The CDR3 here is CASSLHRDGTALSYEQYV. CDR3 bases: TGTGCCAGCAGCTTGCATAGGGACGGGACAGCCCTTTCCTACGAGCAGTACGTC.

A word on this clonotype: This is likely an artifact of a read error, given a far larger clone one base away. The chain carries TRBV2 and TRBJ2-7; D may be TRBD1 or TRBD2 (6 bases each). The end of the DNA aligns better with TRBJ2-3, so the J call may be wrong. CDR3 length equals 13 residues. Germline assignment: CDR1 SNHLY and CDR2 FYNNEI. This chain's CDR3 is CASGAGGPDAQYF. The CDR3 nucleotides read TGTGCCAGCGGGGCCGGGGGCCCCGATGCGCAGTATTTT.

In its sample, this clonotype was seen a few times. The V call is TRBV25-1, the J call TRBJ1-5, with a tentative D call TRBD1 (5 bases). This CDR3 region has 14 residues. CDR1 and CDR2 (germline): MGHDK, SYGVNS. V shed 4 bases and J shed 7 bases, with 14 bases lying between them. The CDR3 DNA reads as TGTGCCAGCAGTGCCACGGGGACGCCCCAGCCCCAGCATTTT. Translation: CASSATGTPQPQHF.

This clonotype was seen a few times. The genes are TRBV5-6 and TRBJ2-3; D is unclear. The germline V and J ends were trimmed by 1 base and 6 bases, with 12 bases remaining between them. Germline values: CDR1 SGHDT, CDR2 YYEEEE. This CDR3 region has 14 residues. CDR3 nucleotides: TGTGCCAGCAGCTTGAGATCGGGTCCCGATACGCAGTATTTT. The encoded protein is CASSLRSGPDTQYF.

The chain recombines TRBV20-1 with TRBJ2-1; the D gene is possibly TRBD2 (6 bases). Germline CDR1 DFQATT, CDR2 SNEGSKA (reference sequence). CDR3 length: 15 amino acids. V was shortened by 1 base and J by 5 bases, with 15 bases between the two germline ends. The CDR3: CSARALRGRHNEQFF. The DNA for the CDR3 is TGCAGTGCTAGAGCTCTACGGGGGAGACACAATGAGCAGTTCTTC.

This chain connects TRBV7-2 to TRBJ2-6, with D uncertain. CDR3 length: 17 amino acids. The V end was cut by 3 bases, the J end by 1 base, with 13 bases between. Germline CDR1 reads SGHTA; CDR2 reads FQGNSA. CDR3: CASSFQPVPSGANVLTF. CDR3 coding DNA: TGTGCCAGCAGCTTTCAGCCGGTCCCGTCTGGGGCCAACGTCCTGACTTTC.

V is TRBV3-1 and J is TRBJ1-1; a possible D gene is TRBD1 (6 bases). This CDR3 spans 16 amino acids. The V end lost 0 bases, the J end lost 2 bases, and 13 bases lay between the germline ends. Germline V gene sequence: CDR1 LGHDT, CDR2 YNNKEL (reference sequence). The CDR3 loop is CASSQDWRGSNTEAFF. The CDR3 nucleotides read TGTGCCAGCAGCCAAGATTGGAGGGGGTCCAACACTGAAGCTTTCTTT. Full variable domain (rest looked up from reference TRBV3-1 and TRBJ1-1): DTAVSQTPKYLVTQMGNDKSIKCEQNLGHDTMYWYKQDSKKFLKIMFSYNNKELIINETVPNRFSPKSPDKAHLNLHINSLELGDSAVYFCASSQDWRGSNTEAFFGQGTRLTVV.

About this clonotype: It is likely a read error, because the conserved phenylalanine at the end of the CDR3 is missing. The DNA is left out, because the CDR3 cannot be placed on it with certainty; the CDR3 is given as TCRdb lists it. This chain uses TRBV19 with TRBJ2-1; no DNA check was done on the table's D call, TRBD2. CDR1 and CDR2 (germline): LNHDA, SQIVND (reference sequence). The CDR3 sequence runs 16 residues, both termini included. The CDR3 reads CASSIPSGAYNDQFFV.

The chain joins TRBV9 to TRBJ2-7; D not certain. Germline CDR1 SGDLS, CDR2 YYNGEE. V dropped 0 bases and J dropped 1 base, with 20 bases sitting between them. The CDR3 extends over 18 amino acids. The chain's CDR3 is CASSVGPDTQYFSYEQYV. In DNA form, the CDR3 reads TGTGCCAGCAGCGTAGGGCCAGATACGCAGTACTTTTCCTACGAGCAGTACGTC.

In regard to this clonotype: Relative to the germline gene, one junction end is altered; a read error may explain this. The V and J genes are TRBV7-2 and TRBJ2-5; D may be TRBD2 (6 bases). This CDR3 contains 15 residues. The germline gives CDR1 SGHTA, CDR2 FQGNSA. The CDR3 nucleotides are TGTGCCAGCAGTTCCAAGGGGACTCGGGGAGAGACCGAGTACTTC. This codes for CASSSKGTRGETEYF.

This chain joins TRBV10-3 and TRBJ2-5; 11 bases are a match to TRBD1. Trimming removed 2 bases from V and 5 bases from J; junction bases left unmatched: 13. This CDR3 spans 18 amino acids. Germline V gene lookup returns CDR1 ENHRY and CDR2 SYGVKD. The CDR3 sequence is CAISEGQGALSGGETQYF. DNA of the CDR3: TGTGCCATCAGTGAGGGACAGGGGGCCCTCTCCGGGGGGGAGACCCAGTACTTC.

This clonotype appeared once. Since the CDR3 does not end with the conserved phenylalanine or tryptophan, this likely comes from a read error. The DNA is left out, because the CDR3 cannot be placed on it with certainty; the CDR3 is given as TCRdb lists it. The chain is built from TRBV15 and TRBJ2-1; TRBD1 was called by the table and not checked on the DNA. The CDR3 comprises 15 residues, both ends counted. Germline assignment: CDR1 LNHNV and CDR2 YYDKDF (reference sequence). CDR3 in amino acids: CATSGRGRSYNQYFG.

This rearrangement joins TRBV7-2 to TRBJ1-1; a weak D match, TRBD1 (5 bases). V lost 5 bases and J 5 bases, leaving 12 bases between the germline ends. This CDR3 is built from 13 residues. CDR1 SGHTA and CDR2 FQGNSA come from the germline V gene. The CDR3 sequence is CASSPQGDTEAFF. DNA of the CDR3: TGTGCCAGCAGCCCCCAGGGAGATACTGAAGCTTTCTTT.

This clonotype showed up just a few times. J is TRBJ2-7 and V is TRBV5-6; tentatively, D is TRBD1 (7 bases). CDR1 and CDR2 (germline): SGHDT, YYEEEE. Trimming left V 0 bases short and J 1 base short, with 20 bases between. The CDR3 consists of 18 residues. The CDR3 coding sequence is TGTGCCAGCAGCTTGGGCGGGGACGGGACAGCCCTTTCCTACGAGCAGTACGTC. As protein: CASSLGGDGTALSYEQYV.

J is TRBJ2-3 and V is TRBV7-2, with 7 positions matching TRBD1. This CDR3 region has 13 residues. Germline assignment: CDR1 SGHTA and CDR2 FQGNSA. J gave up 13 bases and V 5 bases, and 12 bases lay outside the gene matches. CDR3 loop: CASSVGGTDTKYF. CDR3 coding DNA: TGTGCCAGCAGCGTAGGGGGCACAGATACCAAGTATTTT.

This clonotype was seen once. Lacking the conserved final phenylalanine or tryptophan, this CDR3 likely reflects a read error. The limits of the CDR3 on the DNA are not certain, so only TCRdb's listed CDR3 is given. The rearrangement joins TRBV7-7 to TRBJ2-3; the D call of TRBD1 is as the table states it, not checked on the DNA. CDR1 is SSHAT and CDR2 is FNYEAQ in the germline V gene (reference sequence). The CDR3 is made up of 13 amino acids, end residues included. The chain's CDR3 is CASGLGGTDTHYS.

Details on this clonotype: Since the CDR3 does not end with the conserved phenylalanine or tryptophan, this likely comes from a read error. The DNA is left out, because the CDR3 cannot be placed on it with certainty; the CDR3 is given as TCRdb lists it. This chain uses TRBV2 with TRBJ2-5; the DNA was not used to check the table's D call, TRBD1. Germline V lookup: CDR1 SNHLY, CDR2 FYNNEI. The CDR3 contains 15 residues when both ends are counted. CDR3 sequence: CASGDRGTDTQNFYP.

The gene calls are TRBV7-8 and TRBJ2-7, with D unclear. CDR3 length: 13 amino acids. Looked up from germline, CDR1 is SGHVS and CDR2 is FQNEAQ. The DNA of the CDR3 is TGTGCCAGCAGCAACATGGCGGCCAGCGACACTGAAGTC. It codes for CASSNMAASDTEV.

This clonotype has just a few counts. The rearrangement joins TRBV2 to TRBJ2-2; D gene unclear. V was clipped by 6 bases and J by 3 bases, with 5 bases between them. Germline CDR1 is SNHLY and CDR2 is FYNNEI. The CDR3 has 12 residues. The chain's CDR3 is CASRADTGELFF. The DNA of the CDR3 is TGTGCCAGCAGGGCAGACACCGGGGAGCTGTTTTTT.

This clonotype was recorded a few times. V gene TRBV10-3 combines with J gene TRBJ1-2; D gene unclear. This CDR3 contains 13 residues. Germline CDR1 is ENHRY and CDR2 is SYGVKD. Trimming took 2 bases from V and 4 from J, leaving 8 bases between them. The CDR3 loop is CAISEGSSYGYTF. DNA of the CDR3: TGTGCCATCAGTGAGGGCAGCTCCTATGGCTACACCTTC.